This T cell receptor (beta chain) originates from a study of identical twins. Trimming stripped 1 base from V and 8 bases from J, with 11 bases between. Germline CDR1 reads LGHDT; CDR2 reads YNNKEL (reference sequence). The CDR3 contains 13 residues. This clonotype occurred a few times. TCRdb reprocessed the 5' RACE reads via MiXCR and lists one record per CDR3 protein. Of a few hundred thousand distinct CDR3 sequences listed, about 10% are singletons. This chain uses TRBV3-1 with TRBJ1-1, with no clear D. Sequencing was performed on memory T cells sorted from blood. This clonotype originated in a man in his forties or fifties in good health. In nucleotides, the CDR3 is TGTGCCAGCAGCCAAGGTCCACAGTCCGAAGCTTTCTTT. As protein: CASSQGPQSEAFF.